This TCR beta chain is from a study of human T cells and chemical hapten exposure. Study in general: Per-sample TCR yields varied mainly from small pooled library volume differences.

Unfractionated whole blood yielded the extracted total RNA. A single record per CDR3 protein comes from TCRdb applying MiXCR to the 5' RACE reads. This table has over 70,000 distinct CDR3 sequences, approximately 15% appearing once. The CDR3 loop spans 15 amino acids. Unmatched junction bases numbered 4, after V lost 0 bases and J lost 5 bases. Germline V gene lookup returns CDR1 MNHEY and CDR2 SVGAGI. The chain uses TRBV6-5 and TRBJ1-5; 7 bases agree with TRBD1. This receptor was obtained from a female donor in good health. The CDR3 nucleotides read TGTGCCAGCAGTTACTCGGGGACAGCCGATCAGCCCCAGCATTTT. Translation gives CASSYSGTADQPQHF.